This T cell receptor beta chain was observed in a study of cytomegalovirus exposure and HLA in healthy donors (dated by TCRdb to about 2017). Regarding the study in general: An earlier analysis of roughly 610 of the donors reported approximately 300 Gb of sequence data and some 110 million unique TCR beta sequences obtained from about 179 million T cells. An early release covering roughly 600 HLA-typed donors comprised about 300 gigabases of sequencing data and around 80 million unique TCR sequences. Of the roughly 410 genotyped donors, roughly 80% were placed in the genetic ancestry cluster associated with self-reported Caucasian donors. The study aimed to test whether cataloging public T cell receptors could reveal signatures of past pathogen exposure. The study used immunosequencing to profile the T cell repertoires of several hundred subjects and linked those repertoires to cytomegalovirus serostatus. In addition to the first cohort of approximately 670 subjects, a separate validation cohort of approximately 110 different subjects was used. High-throughput TCR immunosequencing, statistical association of individual TCRs with disease status, and machine learning were combined to predict cytomegalovirus infection status. A later analysis re-examined previously published TCR beta repertoires from several hundred donors and added high-resolution HLA genotyping to investigate patterns of TCR occurrence. In the later analysis, no new phenotypic data were used to find candidate immune exposures; instead, reliance was placed on TCR beta sequences and their occurrence across donors. In an earlier analysis of about 590 of the donors, high-throughput TCR beta sequencing was used to judge whether each TCR beta V gene segment behaved as functional or pseudogenic. Alongside the repertoire data, information on donor age, sex, ethnicity and CMV serostatus was compiled. In a later genetic analysis, genome-wide SNP genotypes for about 55% of the 666 donors were used, and that subset was treated as a discovery cohort. All discovery cohort repertoires had been generated using a single sequencing platform. HLA typing covered class I and class II loci at four-digit resolution. The number of typed donors differed by locus: roughly 620-640 for A, B, C, DRB1 and DQB1; 500 to 550 for DQA1; 606 for DPA1; and roughly 450 for DPB1. Because of strong linkage in the cohort, five DR-DQ haplotypes were treated as single units for association and clustering. On average, around 200,000 unique TCR beta nucleotide sequences were sequenced per donor among a few hundred genotyped donors of the cohort, with roughly a sixth of those sequences being non-productive.

The cohort consisted of 650 to 700 healthy bone marrow donors. At the time of sampling, every cohort member was nominally healthy, though immune exposures that went unrecorded were likely present. CMV serostatus was positive for roughly 290 and negative for 352 of the 666 cohort members, and was not recorded for this donor. Each donor provided a peripheral blood sample, and peripheral blood mononuclear cells were used for TCR beta sequencing. Genomic DNA extraction from the blood cell samples was performed with the Qiagen DNeasy Blood Extraction Kit. Germline trimming amounts to 6 bases on V and 6 bases on J, with 6 as the count of junction bases outside the gene matches. The CDR3, from cysteine to phenylalanine, totals 14 residues. The entry retains the CDR3 DNA only, 42 bases that are in frame from base 1. CDR1 and CDR2 are read off the germline V gene as MNHEY and SVGAGI. This clone has at least ten counts. It lacks a known antigen. The record has no base qualities; no much larger clone is one base away.

Overall study results and their limits: The sequencing pipeline was judged likely to have produced a cluster of highly shared sequence variants as a technical artifact. A later analysis associated 15,000 to 20,000 TCR beta sequences with specific HLA alleles at a false discovery rate of 0.05. Cytomegalovirus status was reported to be diagnosed by the classifier with high specificity and sensitivity in both the original and validation cohorts. The study gave a list of roughly 150 TCR beta chains associated with cytomegalovirus. An earlier analysis of approximately 570 of the donors showed that most TCR beta V segments appeared in productive rearrangements either about 87% or about 30% of the time, which broadly matched IMGT annotations. In a later genetic analysis, fewer N-insertions in productive TCRs were reported among donors in an Asian-associated ancestry cluster than the roughly 640-donor mean. The earlier analysis of about 600 of the donors excluded some 15 rarely observed V segments, including chromosome 9 orphons, because counts were too low. The presence/absence analyses assumed that sequencing depth was roughly uniform across donors, and that assumption may not be true. The only immune exposure information available for the cohort was CMV serostatus. Most CMV-associated TCR beta chains appeared to be HLA-restricted in a later analysis, and the HLA associations seemed to be driven largely by CMV exposure. In vitro tests confirmed that a few of the cytomegalovirus-associated TCR beta chains recognize cytomegalovirus antigens. A later analysis found that HLA-associated TCR beta chains were more clonally expanded and had lower generation probabilities than equally common non-associated chains. A later genetic analysis associated a missense DCLRE1C variant with V-gene and J-gene trimming of TCR beta chains, and an independent cohort replicated the association. It was suggested by the authors that the approach could potentially be generalized to other disease states and immunological phenotypes. When HLA alleles, especially DR and DQ, strongly co-occurred, attributing TCR associations to individual alleles was difficult. Linkage disequilibrium might explain the correlated functional status among segregating V segments, but an unknown experimental factor could not be excluded. Most TCR sequences were observed very rarely across donors, whereas some public TCRs were present in many individuals. In a later analysis, the rate of TCR association differed among HLA loci, with DRB1 alleles having the most associated TCRs and HLA-C alleles having the fewest. In a later analysis, several top co-occurrence clusters were reported to appear linked to parvovirus B19, influenza, CMV and Epstein-Barr virus. Because HLA typing was missing for some donors at each locus, association tests included only the typed subset. The 87-base-pair reads could not distinguish some IMGT-functional V segments, including TRBV6-2 and TRBV6-3, so those segments were excluded. Only TCR beta chains were sequenced in this cohort, and the absence of alpha or paired-chain data limited detectable features. A further reported finding was that TCR beta sequences accurately predicted the HLA-A and HLA-B alleles for most subjects in the first cohort.

The library was obtained by the immunoSEQ multiplex PCR assay. A mixture of 60 forward primers for TCR Vbeta segments and 13 reverse primers for TCR Jbeta segments was used in the multiplex PCR. The CDR3 region of rearranged TCR beta genes was amplified from genomic DNA by a multiplex PCR assay. The amplified TCR beta libraries were sequenced on the Illumina HiSeq System as 87-base-pair reads. Regarding the original processing steps: A later analysis tallied around 87 million unique TCR beta chains across the 650 to 750 repertoires, and approximately 9.9 million of those chains were shared by two or more donors. To remove PCR and sequencing errors, raw reads were error-corrected and collapsed into unique sequences using a nearest-neighbor algorithm that merged closely related sequences. CDR3 sequences were aligned to IMGT reference sequences to assign V, D and J gene segments. For a sequence to be retained, a match of at least six nucleotides to both a V gene segment and a J gene segment was required. Rearrangements were classified as productive when the CDR3 lacked stop codons and remained in frame with V and J, and all other rearrangements were classified as non-productive. CDR3 was defined by IMGT convention, running from the second conserved V-encoded cysteine to the conserved J-encoded phenylalanine. The earlier analysis of approximately 590 of the donors excluded any sequence lacking an unambiguous match to a single V gene segment. In an earlier analysis of several hundred of the donors, V segments were called functional above 56.7% productive rearrangements and were called segregating when the between-donor standard deviation exceeded 5%. A statistical classification framework was built for diagnosing cytomegalovirus status from the catalog of TCR beta chain sequences. In a later analysis, TCR nucleotide sequences were compared against IMGT/GENE-DB human TR gene sequences so that V and J genes could be assigned. In a later analysis, CDR3 sequences and most-parsimonious VDJ recombination scenarios were assigned using the TCRdist pipeline. In a later analysis, each TCR beta chain was defined by its CDR3 amino acid sequence together with its V-gene family, and reads without a unique V-gene family were excluded. As a way to deal with suspected cross-contamination and a sequencing artifact, a later analysis dropped 640 or so nucleotide sequences that were highly shared and had low generation probability. In a later analysis, a clonal expansion index was calculated for each public chain from normalized within-repertoire ranks of inferred template counts. A later analysis computed generation probabilities with a VDJ recombination model fitted to out-of-frame rearrangements, and checked the results against IGoR. In a later analysis, TCR-TCR, TCR-HLA and TCR-CMV co-occurrence was scored with hypergeometric tests, and a repertoire-size bias correction was applied to TCR pairs. In a later analysis, false discovery rates were estimated by permuting HLA or CMV assignments 20 times. In a later analysis, co-occurring TCRs were grouped using DBSCAN, with TCRdist sequence similarity added in when clustering inside HLA-allele-positive subsets. Repertoires with fewer than 30,000 or more than 120,000 public chains were left out of co-occurrence clustering, as were about five repertoires with anomalous nucleotide sharing. The table was pulled from immuneACCESS by TCRdb, which kept in-frame rearrangements only. Such tables lose some clones; where checked, under half of the loss comes from unresolved V genes, and the rest has no known cause. D and trimming come from the DNA, and the V and J calls and clone size come from that table. The table for this sample lists about 59,000 clones; 65% to 90% of them were counted only once. Clones ranked in the top ten supply about 1.6% of the sample.

The source is a human donor in good health. Sequencing was done on a sample of PBMCs. The rearrangement joined TRBV6-5 to TRBJ2-2, with 8 middle bases fitting TRBD1. The CDR3 protein sequence reads: CASSLGQEAGELFF. The sequenced DNA is TGTGCCAGCAGCCTGGGACAGGAGGCCGGGGAGCTGTTTTTT.